This T cell receptor (beta chain) derives from a study of T cell responses to AZD1222 COVID-19 vaccine. Whole-study results and caveats: With two AZD1222 doses given, Spike-specific TCR breadth and depth both rose. In the spike-specific TCR repertoire, nearly half reportedly target unmutated variant regions.

Investigators merged groups given second doses at roughly 4 or roughly 12 weeks. Data came from immunoSEQ multiplex PCR; TCRdb stores just in-frame clones and leaves some out. The table has over 100,000 clones, approximately 91% seen once. V gave up 3 bases and J gave up 7 bases, with 12 bases separating them. The CDR3 sequence is 13 residues long. Concerning this clone itself: Antigen specificity is unknown.

Material: peripheral blood, obtained 28 days after the second AZD1222 dose. This TCR was sampled from an adult who received the AZD1222 COVID-19 vaccine. This chain uses TRBV12-3 or TRBV12-4 with TRBJ1-2; D gene unclear. The CDR3 region is CASSFVGPPGYTF. In DNA, the CDR3 is TGTGCCAGCAGTTTTGTGGGCCCTCCTGGCTACACCTTC.